This TCR beta chain appears in the sequencing data of a study of identifying expanded T cells in peripheral blood. Using immunoSEQ multiplex PCR, the repertoire was profiled, and TCRdb retains in-frame clones only, with some absent. The sample shows some 70,000 clones, 85% to 90% of them seen only once. The germline gives CDR1 SGHKS, CDR2 YYEKEE (reference sequence). The length of the CDR3 is 15 residues. Trimming left V 5 bases short and J 0 bases short, with 15 bases between. The rearrangement uses TRBV5-5 and TRBJ2-7; tentatively, D is TRBD2 (6 bases). The sample was blood. This TCR derives from a person aged 18-70 years in good health. The CDR3 spells CASSLRAGFSYEQYF. CDR3 nucleotide sequence: TGTGCCAGCAGTCTTCGAGCGGGTTTCTCCTACGAGCAGTACTTC.